The sequence of this T cell receptor (beta chain) was determined in a study of CD4 T cells in relation to SARS-CoV-2 and coronaviruses. General study findings and limits: In approximately 70% of donors, memory CD4+ clonotypes crossrecognized SARS-CoV-2 and at least one common cold coronavirus spike.

The V end was cut by 3 bases, the J end by 4 bases, with 13 bases between. The CDR3 covers 15 residues. Germline V gene data show CDR1 as WSHSY and CDR2 as SAAADI. Unexposed donor CD4+ T cells date from about 2011-2018, before the COVID-19 pandemic. The cells were cultured for under 13 days before CD4+ T cells were isolated. Unexposed-donor CD4+ T cells were probed with SARS-CoV-2 S/N and four cold-coronavirus spikes, cells permitting. Produced via immunoSEQ multiplex PCR; TCRdb's table is partial and in-frame only. The sample yields around 20,000 clones, roughly four fifths seen once. With respect to this clone: Its matching antigen is unknown.

The specimen sequenced was CD4+ T cells from PBMCs, cultured in vitro. The clonotype originates from a human donor in good health. This sequence joins TRBV10-2 and TRBJ1-3; the D gene is possibly TRBD1 (6 bases). The CDR3 spells CASSDSGARGNTIYF. The DNA of the CDR3 is TGCGCCAGCAGTGATTCGGGGGCGCGCGGAAACACCATATATTTT.